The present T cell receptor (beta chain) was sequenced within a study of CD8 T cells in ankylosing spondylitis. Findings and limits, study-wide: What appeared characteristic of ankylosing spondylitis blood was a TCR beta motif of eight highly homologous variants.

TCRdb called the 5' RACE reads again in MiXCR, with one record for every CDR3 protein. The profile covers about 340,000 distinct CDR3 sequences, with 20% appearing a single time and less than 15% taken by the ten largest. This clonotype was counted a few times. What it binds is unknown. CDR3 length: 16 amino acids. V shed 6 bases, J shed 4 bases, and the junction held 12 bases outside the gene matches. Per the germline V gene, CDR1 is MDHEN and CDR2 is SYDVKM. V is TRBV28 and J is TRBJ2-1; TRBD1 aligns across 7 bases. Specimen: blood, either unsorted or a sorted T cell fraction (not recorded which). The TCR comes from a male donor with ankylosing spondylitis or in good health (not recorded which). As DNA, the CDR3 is TGTGCCAGCAGGCAGGGGGTAAAGGTTGGTTACAATGAGCAGTTCTTC. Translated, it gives CASRQGVKVGYNEQFF.